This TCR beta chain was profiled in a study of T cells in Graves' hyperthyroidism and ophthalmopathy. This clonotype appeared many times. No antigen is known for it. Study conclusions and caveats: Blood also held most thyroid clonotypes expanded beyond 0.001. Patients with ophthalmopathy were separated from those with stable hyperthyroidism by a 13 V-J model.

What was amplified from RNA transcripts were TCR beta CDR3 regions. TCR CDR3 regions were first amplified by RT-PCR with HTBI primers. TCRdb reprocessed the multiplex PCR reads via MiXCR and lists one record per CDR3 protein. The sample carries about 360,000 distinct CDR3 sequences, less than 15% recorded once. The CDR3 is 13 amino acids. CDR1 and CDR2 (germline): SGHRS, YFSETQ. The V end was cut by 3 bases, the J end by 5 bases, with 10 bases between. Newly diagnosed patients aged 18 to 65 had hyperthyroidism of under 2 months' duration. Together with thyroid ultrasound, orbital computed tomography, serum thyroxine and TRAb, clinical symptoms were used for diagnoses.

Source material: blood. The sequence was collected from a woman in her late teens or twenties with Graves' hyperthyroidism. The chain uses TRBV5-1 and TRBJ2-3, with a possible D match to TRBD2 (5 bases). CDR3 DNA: TGCGCCAGCAGCTCTGCCAGCGGAGATACGCAGTATTTT. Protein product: CASSSASGDTQYF.